Presented here are 32 T cell receptor beta chains from one specimen sequenced in a study of CXCR3-negative and CXCR3-positive naive CD8 T cells. TRB cDNA was prepared as libraries by UMI-labeled 5' RACE. TCRdb reworked the 5' RACE reads into one entry per CDR3 protein, no DNA. The specimen's table records some 4,000 distinct CDR3 sequences. Input material: naive CXCR3- CD8+ T cells from blood. The subset: CD45RO-CCR7+CD27+CD95- naive CD8+ T cells lacking CXCR3 (TNR3-). These receptors all stem from a human donor in good health. Some clones in this sample may be carry-over from other donors' samples.

This clonotype registers medium-sized by frequency. The chain uses TRBV29-1 and TRBJ2-1; TCRdb proposes TRBD2, but this gene call is untestable without DNA. The germline V gene encodes CDR1 SQVTM and CDR2 ANQGSEA. The CDR3 extends over 16 amino acids. CDR3: CSVEEVAGGRYNEQFF.

This clonotype registers medium-sized (0.01 to 0.1%) by frequency. The CDR3 here is CATSDPGLAGGTDTQYF. The chain couples TRBV24-1 to TRBJ2-3; TCRdb calls TRBD2, which cannot be checked without DNA. The CDR3 runs 17 residues. The V gene's germline CDR1 is KGHDR and CDR2 SFDVKD.

Measured by frequency, this clonotype is medium-sized (0.01 to 0.1%). The rearrangement joins TRBV27 to TRBJ2-3. Germline lookup yields CDR1 MNHEY and CDR2 SMNVEV (reference sequence). The CDR3 length is 15 residues. CDR3 in amino acids: CASSDHPGSTDTQYF.

The rearrangement uses TRBV7-9 and TRBJ2-3. The CDR3 sequence is 12 residues long. Germline lookup yields CDR1 SEHNR and CDR2 FQNEAQ (reference sequence). CDR3 sequence: CASRAATDTQYF.

V is TRBV7-8 and J is TRBJ2-1; TCRdb reports TRBD2, a call that lacks DNA to check it against. The CDR3 covers 15 residues. Germline V gene data show CDR1 as SGHVS and CDR2 as FQNEAQ. CDR3 sequence reads: CASSLKAGGYYEQFF.

Judged by frequency, this clonotype is medium-sized. This chain links TRBV1 with TRBJ2-3; with no DNA, the TCRdb D assignment of TRBD2 cannot be verified. TRBV1 is tagged as a pseudogene. This CDR3 has 18 residues. The chain's CDR3 is CTSSQDRLAGGYTDTQYF.

Its frequency marks this clonotype as medium-sized (0.01 to 0.1%). The CDR3 sequence: CASSLEIRQYNEQFF. This chain links TRBV7-9 with TRBJ2-1. There are 15 residues in the CDR3. CDR1 SEHNR and CDR2 FQNEAQ come from the germline V gene (reference sequence).

The J gene is TRBJ2-7, the V gene TRBV12-3 or TRBV12-4. The CDR3 loop spans 14 amino acids. The CDR3 sequence: CPSSLRLARVEQYF.

This clonotype counts as medium-sized by frequency. The gene calls are TRBV10-3 and TRBJ2-3; with no DNA, the TCRdb D assignment of TRBD2 cannot be verified. CDR3 size: 15 residues. Germline V gives CDR1 ENHRY, CDR2 SYGVKD. The CDR3 spells CAISESEAGGLTQYF.

The chain joins TRBV29-1 to TRBJ2-1; the D call of TRBD2 rests on TCRdb alone, since no DNA is present to check it. Per germline, CDR1 SQVTM and CDR2 ANQGSEA. CDR3 length equals 14 residues. CDR3 residues: CSVLAGNSYNEQFF.

Considering frequency, this clonotype is medium-sized. The chain links TRBV29-1 to TRBJ1-2. Germline assignment: CDR1 SQVTM and CDR2 ANQGSEA. The length of the CDR3 is 12 residues. The CDR3: CSVVGTNYGYTF. Supplemented by reference TRBV29-1 and TRBJ1-2, the full variable domain reads SAVISQKPSRDICQRGTSLTIQCQVDSQVTMMFWYRQQPGQSLTLIATANQGSEATYESGFVIDKFPISRPNLTFSTLTVSNMSPEDSSIYLCSVVGTNYGYTFGSGTRLTVV.

In terms of frequency, this clonotype is medium-sized. The chain combines TRBV9 with TRBJ2-7; TCRdb outputs TRBD1, but without DNA this stays unchecked. From germline, CDR1 is SGDLS and CDR2 YYNGEE. CDR3 size: 14 residues. CDR3 sequence reads: CASSVQQGISEQYF.

According to its frequency, this clonotype is medium-sized (0.01 to 0.1%). The rearrangement links TRBV30 to TRBJ2-3; the D call from TCRdb, TRBD1, cannot be confirmed without DNA. The V gene's germline CDR1 is GTSNPN and CDR2 SVGIG (reference sequence). CDR3 size: 15 residues. Here the CDR3 reads CAWSVDGGATDTQYF.

The rearrangement links TRBV3-1 to TRBJ1-1; lacking DNA, the TRBD1 call made by TCRdb goes unchecked. The CDR3 length is 14 residues. Germline assignment: CDR1 LGHDT and CDR2 YNNKEL (reference sequence). CDR3 residues: CASSFNRDSIEAFF.

By frequency, this clonotype registers medium-sized. This chain connects TRBV2 to TRBJ1-2; lacking DNA, the TRBD1 call made by TCRdb goes unchecked. Germline V gene data show CDR1 as SNHLY and CDR2 as FYNNEI. The CDR3 contains 14 residues. The CDR3 sequence: CARDREVGEYGYTF.

By frequency, this clonotype is large. The chain carries TRBV5-4 and TRBJ2-1. The CDR3 extends over 12 amino acids. The germline CDR1 and CDR2 sequences are SGHNT and YYREEE (reference sequence). CDR3 region: CASSQISDEQFF. Filled out from reference TRBV5-4 and TRBJ2-1, the complete variable domain reads ETGVTQSPTHLIKTRGQQVTLRCSSQSGHNTVSWYQQALGQGPQFIFQYYREEENGRGNFPPRFSGLQFPNYSSELNVNALELDDSALYLCASSQISDEQFFGPGTRLTVL.

This clonotype is classed as medium-sized by frequency. This sequence joins TRBV6-2 or TRBV6-3 and TRBJ2-7. Germline V gene data show CDR1 as MNHEY and CDR2 as SVGEGT. CDR3 size: 12 residues. The CDR3 loop reads CASSYSVYAEYF.

Judged by frequency, this clonotype is medium-sized. This sequence joins TRBV15 and TRBJ1-2; TCRdb's D call of TRBD1 is untestable without DNA. The germline CDR1 and CDR2 sequences are LNHNV and YYDKDF (reference sequence). The CDR3 spans 15 residues. CDR3 protein: CATSISRGNGYGYTF.

This clonotype is deemed medium-sized (0.01 to 0.1%) by its frequency. The chain couples TRBV27 to TRBJ1-2; TCRdb indicates TRBD1, and absent DNA this call remains unverified. CDR1 MNHEY and CDR2 SMNVEV come from the germline V gene (reference sequence). This CDR3 comprises 16 residues. The CDR3 loop reads CASSLGGQVPVHGYTF.

J is TRBJ2-5 and V is TRBV29-1; with no DNA, the TCRdb D assignment of TRBD2 cannot be verified. CDR3 length: 17 residues. Germline CDR1 SQVTM, CDR2 ANQGSEA. The CDR3 sequence is CSVPGLAGGLTQETQYF.

Its frequency marks this clonotype as medium-sized. The CDR3 reads CASSSGLEETQYF. This rearrangement joins TRBV7-6 to TRBJ2-5. The CDR3 is made up of 13 amino acids. Germline V gene data show CDR1 as SGHVS and CDR2 as FNYEAQ.

In terms of frequency, this clonotype is medium-sized. The chain is built from TRBV27 and TRBJ2-5; without DNA, the TCRdb call of TRBD2 cannot be checked. Germline V gives CDR1 MNHEY, CDR2 SMNVEV (reference sequence). There are 15 residues in the CDR3. Here the CDR3 reads CASSYSGGYQETQYF.

Its frequency marks this clonotype as large. V and J are TRBV7-2 and TRBJ1-5; the D call of TRBD1 rests on TCRdb alone, since no DNA is present to check it. Germline V lookup: CDR1 SGHTA, CDR2 FQGNSA. The CDR3 sequence is 16 residues long. CDR3 protein: CASSLGTVVDSQPQHF. The full variable domain, completed using reference TRBV7-2 and TRBJ1-5, is GAGVSQSPSNKVTEKGKDVELRCDPISGHTALYWYRQSLGQGLEFLIYFQGNSAPDKSGLPSDRFSAERTGGSVSTLTIQRTQQEDSAVYLCASSLGTVVDSQPQHFGDGTRLSIL.

By frequency, this clonotype registers medium-sized. V and J are TRBV29-1 and TRBJ1-2; TCRdb names TRBD1, which stays unverified in the absence of DNA. The germline V gene has CDR1 SQVTM and CDR2 ANQGSEA. CDR3 length: 12 amino acids. The CDR3 here is CSVAGGADGYTF.

V usage is TRBV19 and J usage is TRBJ1-1. CDR1 is LNHDA and CDR2 is SQIVND in the germline V gene (reference sequence). CDR3 size: 14 residues. CDR3 protein: CASQYGEGPTEAFF.

This chain links TRBV14 with TRBJ2-1; TCRdb's D call of TRBD1 is untestable without DNA. The CDR3 is made up of 15 amino acids. The germline gives CDR1 SGHDN, CDR2 FVKESK. The CDR3 protein is CASSHLLGRYNEQFF.

The chain links TRBV29-1 to TRBJ2-3; TCRdb outputs TRBD1, but without DNA this stays unchecked. This CDR3 contains 11 residues. Per germline, CDR1 SQVTM and CDR2 ANQGSEA. CDR3 residues: CSVGEGATQYF.

This clonotype is identified as medium-sized from frequency. CDR3 in amino acids: CASSSPRGSMNTEAFF. The J gene is TRBJ1-1, the V gene TRBV21-1; TCRdb returns TRBD1, unconfirmable since there is no DNA. TRBV21-1 is a known pseudogene. The CDR3 totals 16 residues.

The chain has TRBV5-1 and TRBJ2-1; TCRdb names TRBD2, which stays unverified in the absence of DNA. The CDR3 extends over 17 amino acids. The germline V gene encodes CDR1 SGHRS and CDR2 YFSETQ. CDR3 amino acids: CASSLATSGGAYNEQFF.

J is TRBJ2-1 and V is TRBV12-3 or TRBV12-4; there is no DNA to check the TCRdb D call of TRBD1. The CDR3 has 16 amino acids. CDR3 residues: CASSADTRTSYNEQFF.

Frequency places this clonotype as medium-sized. The gene calls are TRBV20-1 and TRBJ2-1; absent DNA, TCRdb's TRBD2 call cannot be checked. The CDR3 is 18 residues long. Germline values: CDR1 DFQATT, CDR2 SNEGSKA (reference sequence). CDR3 region: CSARDLGLAGGRYNEQFF.

This clonotype shows up as medium-sized (0.01 to 0.1%) by frequency. The V call is TRBV12-3 or TRBV12-4, the J call TRBJ1-2; the D call of TRBD1 rests on TCRdb alone, since no DNA is present to check it. This CDR3 has 14 amino acids. This CDR3 reads CASSEGQGKLGYTF.